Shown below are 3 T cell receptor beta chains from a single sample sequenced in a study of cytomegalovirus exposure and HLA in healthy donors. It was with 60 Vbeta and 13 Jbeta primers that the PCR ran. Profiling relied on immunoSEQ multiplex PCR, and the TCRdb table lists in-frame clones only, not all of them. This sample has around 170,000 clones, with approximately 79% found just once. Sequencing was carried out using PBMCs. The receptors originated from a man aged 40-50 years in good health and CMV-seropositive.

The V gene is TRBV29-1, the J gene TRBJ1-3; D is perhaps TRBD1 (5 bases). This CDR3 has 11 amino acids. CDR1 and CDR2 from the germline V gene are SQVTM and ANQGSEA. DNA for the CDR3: TGCAGTGCCGACAGTGGAAACACCATATATTTT. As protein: CSADSGNTIYF.

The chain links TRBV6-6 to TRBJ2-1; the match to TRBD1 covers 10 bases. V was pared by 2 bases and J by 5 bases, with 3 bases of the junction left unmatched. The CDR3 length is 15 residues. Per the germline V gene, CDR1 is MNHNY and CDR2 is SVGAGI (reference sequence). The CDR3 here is CASSYGTGVDNEQFF. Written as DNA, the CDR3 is TGTGCCAGCAGTTACGGGACAGGGGTCGACAATGAGCAGTTCTTC.

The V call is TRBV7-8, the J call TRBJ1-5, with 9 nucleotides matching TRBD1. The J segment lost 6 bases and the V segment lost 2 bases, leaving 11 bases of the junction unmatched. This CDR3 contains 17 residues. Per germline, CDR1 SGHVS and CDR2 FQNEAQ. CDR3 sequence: CASSLLKQGAWGQPQHF. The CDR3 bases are TGTGCCAGCAGCTTACTGAAACAGGGGGCATGGGGTCAGCCCCAGCATTTT.